Below are 10 T cell receptor beta chains sequenced from a single sample in a study of post-analysis software for immune sequencing data. Study findings and constraints: TRBV segments more frequent in patients than in controls numbered several and included TRBV5-6, TRBV5-1 and TRBV20-1.

These receptors have no identified antigens. Unique molecular identifiers tagged the TCR beta cDNA libraries. A single record per CDR3 protein comes from TCRdb applying MiXCR to the PCR reads. The sample carries around 500,000 distinct CDR3 sequences, about a third recorded once. The sample was blood. Source of these receptors: a girl between 2 and 17 years old with multiple sclerosis.

V is TRBV6-5 and J is TRBJ1-1, with 7 bases that match TRBD1. The CDR3 is 15 residues long. Germline lookup yields CDR1 MNHEY and CDR2 SVGAGI. V shed 5 bases, J shed 2 bases, and the junction held 8 bases outside the gene matches. The DNA of the CDR3 is TGTGCCAGCAGTGTTCGGACAGGCCTAAACACTGAAGCTTTCTTT. It specifies CASSVRTGLNTEAFF.

This clonotype showed up just a few times. The V call is TRBV11-2, the J call TRBJ2-1, with D perhaps matching TRBD2 (6 bases). Germline loops: CDR1 SGHAT, CDR2 FQNNGV. Trimming left V 4 bases short and J 3 bases short, with 19 bases between. This CDR3 region has 17 residues. In nucleotides, the CDR3 is TGTGCCAGCAGCTCCCCTTCCGCGGGGAGGTACTACAATGAGCAGTTCTTC. Amino acid sequence: CASSSPSAGRYYNEQFF. Supplemented by reference TRBV11-2 and TRBJ2-1, the full variable domain reads EAGVAQSPRYKIIEKRQSVAFWCNPISGHATLYWYQQILGQGPKLLIQFQNNGVVDDSQLPKDRFSAERLKGVDSTLKIQPAKLEDSAVYLCASSSPSAGRYYNEQFFGPGTRLTVL.

In this sample, this clonotype turned up a few times. The chain joins TRBV7-3 to TRBJ2-3; 7 nucleotides match TRBD2. The CDR3 is made up of 15 amino acids. J was trimmed by 0 bases and V by 6 bases; bases with no gene match: 6. Germline values: CDR1 SGHTA, CDR2 FQGTGA. The CDR3 reads CASSSSGLSTDTQYF. The DNA for the CDR3 is TGTGCCAGCAGTTCTAGCGGATTGAGCACAGATACGCAGTATTTT.

The chain employs TRBV4-1 and TRBJ1-2; 7 positions match TRBD1. There are 13 residues in the CDR3. Trimming at V came to 7 bases and at J to 2 bases, leaving 4 bases not matched to a gene. Germline V gene sequence: CDR1 MGHRA, CDR2 YSYEKL. The CDR3 sequence: CASKKGANYGYTF. CDR3 DNA: TGCGCCAGCAAGAAGGGGGCAAACTATGGCTACACCTTC.

This clonotype was recorded a few times. V gene TRBV4-1 combines with J gene TRBJ2-1, with D uncertain. The germline V gene encodes CDR1 MGHRA and CDR2 YSYEKL. This CDR3 spans 16 amino acids. V lost 0 bases and J lost 7, with 16 bases in between. CDR3 protein: CASSQEASGMGNEQFF. CDR3 nucleotide sequence: TGCGCCAGCAGCCAAGAAGCCAGTGGGATGGGAAATGAGCAGTTCTTC.

This rearrangement joins TRBV2 to TRBJ2-7, with 8 nucleotides matching TRBD1. CDR3 length: 15 amino acids. CDR1 is SNHLY and CDR2 is FYNNEI in the germline V gene. Germline trimming cut 6 bases from V and 5 bases from J; bases unmatched to any gene: 12. The CDR3: CASSDGTGYYHEQYF. DNA of the CDR3: TGTGCCAGCAGCGACGGGACAGGATATTACCACGAGCAGTACTTC.

This clonotype has just a few counts. This sequence joins TRBV28 and TRBJ1-2, with 7 bases lining up with TRBD1. The trim removed 2 bases at V and 6 bases at J, leaving 12 bases unmatched. The CDR3 covers 16 residues. The germline V gene has CDR1 MDHEN and CDR2 SYDVKM. The CDR3 DNA is TGTGCCAGCAGTTTACCGTACCAGGGGGGATGGAATGGCTACACCTTC. It yields the protein CASSLPYQGGWNGYTF.

There are a few counts of this clonotype. The chain carries TRBV24-1 and TRBJ2-5; D gene unclear. V lost 5 bases and J 2 bases, leaving 2 bases between the germline ends. Germline assignment: CDR1 KGHDR and CDR2 SFDVKD. CDR3 length equals 11 residues. The CDR3 sequence: CATSVQETQYF. CDR3 nucleotide sequence: TGTGCCACCAGTGTTCAAGAGACCCAGTACTTC.

This clonotype showed up just a few times. The V and J genes are TRBV2 and TRBJ1-1, with TRBD1 as a possible D gene (5 bases). The V end lost 2 bases, the J end lost 5 bases, and 9 bases lay between the germline ends. The CDR3 totals 13 residues. Per the germline V gene, CDR1 is SNHLY and CDR2 is FYNNEI. CDR3 residues: CASSERGITEAFF. The CDR3 nucleotides read TGTGCCAGCAGTGAAAGGGGTATTACTGAAGCTTTCTTT.

This clonotype was counted only a few times. The rearrangement joins TRBV20-1 to TRBJ2-7, with D maybe TRBD2 (6 bases). The CDR3 has 13 amino acids. V was trimmed by 0 bases and J by 2 bases, leaving 8 bases between them. The V gene's germline CDR1 is DFQATT and CDR2 SNEGSKA (reference sequence). CDR3 amino acids: CSARDRTTYEQYF. The CDR3 DNA follows: TGCAGTGCTAGAGATCGGACTACCTACGAGCAGTACTTC.